Here is one T cell receptor (beta chain) with its context. The antigen remains unidentified. Germline values: CDR1 LNHNV, CDR2 YYDKDF (reference sequence). The CDR3 extends over 13 amino acids. Trimming pared 0 bases from V and 8 bases from J, leaving 10 bases between. A J-beta primer mix and a sample-barcoded 5' primer were used in a second PCR of about 7 to 12 cycles. All cDNA molecules were each tagged by a template-switch adaptor with 12 random nucleotides. One entry per CDR3 protein, called by TCRdb with MiXCR from the 5' RACE reads. Here the sample spans about 1.5 million distinct CDR3 sequences, around 40% being singletons. The data are from a study of blood T cells in healthy people across ages. Study-wide points: Percentage of naive T cells showed a strong correlation with TCR beta diversity. Diversity estimates from one million T cells were considered underestimates. Both naive CD4+ cell counts and diversity were greater in long-lived donors than in aged donors.

This clonotype was obtained from a woman aged 18-29 years in good health. Specimen: blood. The rearrangement joins TRBV15 to TRBJ1-1; D not resolved. DNA for the CDR3: TGTGCCACCAGCAGAGATCCGGGAGACGAAGCTTTCTTT. Translating it yields CATSRDPGDEAFF.